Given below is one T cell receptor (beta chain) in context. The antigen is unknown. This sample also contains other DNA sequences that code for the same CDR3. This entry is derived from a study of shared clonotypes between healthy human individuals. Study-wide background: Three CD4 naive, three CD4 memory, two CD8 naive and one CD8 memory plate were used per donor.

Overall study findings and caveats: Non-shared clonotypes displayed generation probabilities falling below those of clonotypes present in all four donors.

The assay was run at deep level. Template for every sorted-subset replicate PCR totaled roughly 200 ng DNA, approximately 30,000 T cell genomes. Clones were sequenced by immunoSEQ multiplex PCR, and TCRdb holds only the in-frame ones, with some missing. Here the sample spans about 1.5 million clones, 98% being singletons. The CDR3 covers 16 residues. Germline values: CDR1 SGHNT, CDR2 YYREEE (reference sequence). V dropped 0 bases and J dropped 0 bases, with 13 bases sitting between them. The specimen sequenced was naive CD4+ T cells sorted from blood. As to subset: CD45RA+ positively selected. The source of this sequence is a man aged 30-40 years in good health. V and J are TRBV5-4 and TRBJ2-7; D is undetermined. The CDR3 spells CASSLAGALSSYEQYF. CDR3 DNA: TGTGCCAGCAGCTTGGCCGGTGCCCTTAGCTCCTACGAGCAGTACTTC.